The 15 T cell receptor beta chains presented below share a single source sample, sequenced in a study of blood T cell repertoires in COVID-19 (TCRdb year 2020). Libraries were built with the immunoSEQ multiplex PCR assay. The table comes from immuneACCESS by way of TCRdb, which keeps in-frame sequences with V and J called. Part of the clones is missing from these tables; in studies checked, under half for an unresolved V gene and the rest for unknown reasons. For this sample the table gives about 70,000 clones, of which 80% to 90% were detected only once. The ten largest clones take up about 5.7% of the sample. The sequencing input was peripheral blood. The receptors shown here come from a man aged 45-65 years with active COVID-19.

This clone is a singleton in its sample. The rearrangement uses TRBV21-1 and TRBJ2-3; the table calls TRBD1, which could not be checked here. TRBV21-1 constitutes a pseudogene. The CDR3 has 17 residues. In DNA form, the CDR3 reads TGTGCCAGCAGCAAAACAGGGGACAGGGGTTGGACAGATACGCAGTATTTT. Its protein is CASSKTGDRGWTDTQYF.

The chain has TRBV7-2 and TRBJ1-2; TRBD1 agrees at 8 bases. Germline V gene lookup returns CDR1 SGHTA and CDR2 FQGNSA. With V trimmed by 1 base and J by 8 bases, 9 bases remained unmatched. The CDR3 extends over 15 amino acids. The CDR3 spells CASSLGQGPTRGYTF. For the CDR3, the DNA is TGTGCCAGCAGCTTAGGACAGGGGCCCACTCGCGGCTACACCTTC. The whole variable domain, filled in from reference TRBV7-2 and TRBJ1-2, reads GAGVSQSPSNKVTEKGKDVELRCDPISGHTALYWYRQSLGQGLEFLIYFQGNSAPDKSGLPSDRFSAERTGGSVSTLTIQRTQQEDSAVYLCASSLGQGPTRGYTFGSGTRLTVV.

V gene TRBV6-2 or TRBV6-3 combines with J gene TRBJ1-1; 10 nucleotides align to TRBD1. J lost 1 base, V lost 4 bases, and 3 bases had no gene match. Germline V CDR1 and CDR2: MNHEY, SVGEGT. The CDR3 loop spans 15 amino acids. Here the CDR3 reads CASSSRTGGNTEAFF. The CDR3 DNA reads TGTGCCAGCAGTTCGCGGACAGGGGGGAACACTGAAGCTTTCTTT.

This clone was counted a few times. The chain has TRBV5-4 and TRBJ2-1, with 8 bases matching TRBD2. Germline V gene data show CDR1 as SGHNT and CDR2 as YYREEE (reference sequence). The J segment lost 2 bases and the V segment lost 0 bases, leaving 7 bases of the junction unmatched. There are 17 residues in the CDR3. CDR3 sequence reads: CASSLAQGAGAYNEQFF. The DNA of the CDR3 is TGTGCCAGCAGCTTGGCCCAGGGAGCGGGAGCCTACAATGAGCAGTTCTTC. Based on the CDR3 plus reference TRBV5-4 and TRBJ2-1, the full variable domain is ETGVTQSPTHLIKTRGQQVTLRCSSQSGHNTVSWYQQALGQGPQFIFQYYREEENGRGNFPPRFSGLQFPNYSSELNVNALELDDSALYLCASSLAQGAGAYNEQFFGPGTRLTVL.

The rearrangement links TRBV23-1 to TRBJ2-7; the match to TRBD1 covers 8 bases. TRBV23-1 is annotated as an ORF whose role is uncertain. The CDR3 is 18 amino acids. Trimming took 4 bases from V and 6 from J; bases not matched to a gene: 20. CDR3 nucleotide sequence: TGCGCCAGCAGTCGTCGGAGACAGGGGTATTCCTGGGACTGCGAGCAGTACTTC. It yields the protein CASSRRRQGYSWDCEQYF.

The chain carries TRBV15 and TRBJ2-1; 7 bases align to TRBD2. The CDR3 is 13 amino acids. Germline V gene lookup returns CDR1 LNHNV and CDR2 YYDKDF (reference sequence). The trim removed 5 bases at V and 9 bases at J, leaving 7 bases unmatched. Here the CDR3 reads CATSGRLALEQFF. The CDR3 coding sequence is TGTGCCACCAGCGGTAGACTAGCACTTGAGCAGTTCTTC.

This clone turned up a few times. The chain recombines TRBV6-5 with TRBJ1-1, with D perhaps TRBD1 (5 bases). V shed 10 bases and J shed 1 base, with 13 bases lying between them. Germline CDR1 MNHEY, CDR2 SVGAGI. The CDR3 runs to 13 residues. The CDR3 sequence is CATDLGQNTEAFF. DNA of the CDR3: TGTGCCACCGATCTCGGACAGAACACTGAAGCTTTCTTT.

The CDR3, as DNA: TGTGCCAGCTCACCCAGATTACAAGAGACCCAGTACTTC. Amino acids: CASSPRLQETQYF. V gene TRBV18 combines with J gene TRBJ2-5; D remains ambiguous. The CDR3 totals 13 residues. The germline gives CDR1 KGHSH, CDR2 LQKENI. The V end lost 3 bases, the J end lost 2 bases, and 7 bases lay between the germline ends.

The rearrangement links TRBV6-2 or TRBV6-3 to TRBJ2-2; 8 bases line up with TRBD1. This CDR3 contains 15 residues. The germline CDR1 and CDR2 sequences are MNHEY and SVGEGT. Trimming at V came to 5 bases and at J to 0 bases, leaving 2 bases not matched to a gene. This chain's CDR3 is CASSPQGANTGELFF. The CDR3 nucleotides are TGTGCCAGCAGTCCACAGGGGGCGAACACCGGGGAGCTGTTTTTT.

The V call is TRBV2, the J call TRBJ2-2; perhaps TRBD2 as D (5 bases). Trimming took 5 bases from V and 5 from J, leaving 9 bases between them. Germline CDR1 and CDR2: SNHLY and FYNNEI. CDR3 length: 13 residues. CDR3 residues: CASSLSGTGELFF. CDR3 sequence (DNA): TGTGCCAGCAGTCTAAGCGGAACCGGGGAGCTGTTTTTT.

The rearrangement links TRBV10-3 to TRBJ2-2; the D gene is possibly TRBD2 (5 bases). V was cut by 6 bases and J by 4 bases, with 15 bases left in between. The germline V gene has CDR1 ENHRY and CDR2 SYGVKD. The CDR3 consists of 15 residues. The CDR3 DNA follows: TGTGCCATCAGAAGGACTGCCGATCTCACCGGGGAGCTGTTTTTT. This encodes CAIRRTADLTGELFF.

The chain couples TRBV5-5 to TRBJ2-7, with a possible D match to TRBD2 (6 bases). The V end lost 0 bases, the J end lost 0 bases, and 10 bases lay between the germline ends. Germline V CDR1 and CDR2: SGHKS, YYEKEE (reference sequence). This CDR3 is built from 15 residues. The DNA for the CDR3 is TGTGCCAGCAGCTTGGCAGGAGGGAACTCCTACGAGCAGTACTTC. Translating gives CASSLAGGNSYEQYF.

The chain links TRBV9 to TRBJ2-5; 10 bases map to TRBD1. This CDR3 is built from 17 residues. The germline CDR1 and CDR2 sequences are SGDLS and YYNGEE. The J segment lost 4 bases and the V segment lost 0 bases, leaving 9 bases of the junction unmatched. CDR3 amino acids: CASSVGPLTGGGETQYF. In DNA form, the CDR3 reads TGTGCCAGCAGCGTAGGACCGTTGACAGGGGGCGGAGAGACCCAGTACTTC. Variable domain in full (rest from reference TRBV9 and TRBJ2-5): DSGVTQTPKHLITATGQRVTLRCSPRSGDLSVYWYQQSLDQGLQFLIQYYNGEERAKGNILERFSAQQFPDLHSELNLSSLELGDSALYFCASSVGPLTGGGETQYFGPGTRLLVL.

The rearrangement links TRBV27 to TRBJ1-2; 7 bases fit TRBD1. This CDR3 contains 14 residues. V lost 6 bases and J lost 4; bases outside the gene matches: 8. Germline-derived CDR1 and CDR2 are MNHEY and SMNVEV (reference sequence). CDR3 amino acids: CASRPDRVAYGYTF. CDR3 sequence (DNA): TGTGCCAGCAGACCCGACAGGGTGGCCTATGGCTACACCTTC.

V gene TRBV28 combines with J gene TRBJ2-1, with 8 positions matching TRBD2. The ends lost 7 bases at V and 1 base at J; junction bases unmatched: 9. Germline V gene data show CDR1 as MDHEN and CDR2 as SYDVKM. This CDR3 has 16 amino acids. Here the CDR3 reads CASNGWGLVSYNEQFF. CDR3 coding DNA: TGTGCCAGCAATGGGTGGGGACTAGTGTCCTACAATGAGCAGTTCTTC.